These 24 T cell receptor beta chains share one sample of origin, sequenced in a study of cytomegalovirus exposure and HLA in healthy donors. Assay used: immunoSEQ multiplex PCR; TCRdb lists only in-frame clones, some missing. The sample gives fewer than 90,000 clones, 95% to 97% of which show up once; about 1.5% is in the top ten. Sequencing was done on a sample of PBMCs. These receptors came from a man aged 18-30 years in good health and CMV-seropositive.

The chain combines TRBV11-2 with TRBJ1-2, with unresolved D. The V and J ends lost 1 base and 1 base respectively, with 4 bases between them. Germline V lookup: CDR1 SGHAT, CDR2 FQNNGV. This CDR3 has 13 amino acids. DNA for the CDR3: TGTGCCAGCAGCTTAGCCAGTAACTATGGCTACACCTTC. Amino acid sequence: CASSLASNYGYTF. Filled out from reference TRBV11-2 and TRBJ1-2, the complete variable domain reads EAGVAQSPRYKIIEKRQSVAFWCNPISGHATLYWYQQILGQGPKLLIQFQNNGVVDDSQLPKDRFSAERLKGVDSTLKIQPAKLEDSAVYLCASSLASNYGYTFGSGTRLTVV.

The V call is TRBV7-3, the J call TRBJ2-1; 10 positions agree with TRBD2. CDR1 is SGHTA, CDR2 FQGTGA, per germline. V lost 2 bases, J lost 4 bases, and 11 bases stayed unmatched. The CDR3 is 18 residues long. In DNA, the CDR3 is TGTGCCAGCAGCTTAGGGATTCAAAGGACTAGCGGTTACAATGAGCAGTTCTTC. Protein: CASSLGIQRTSGYNEQFF.

The chain has TRBV2 and TRBJ2-7, with D unresolved. With 4 bases removed from V and 3 bases from J, the gap between germline ends came to 13 bases. CDR3 length: 14 residues. Looked up from germline, CDR1 is SNHLY and CDR2 is FYNNEI. The CDR3 coding sequence is TGTGCCAGCAGTGGAGGCCTTTCCGGCTACGAGCAGTACTTC. The encoded protein is CASSGGLSGYEQYF.

This CDR3 is CASSPSGVLGEQFF. DNA of the CDR3: TGTGCCAGCAGCCCTAGCGGGGTTTTAGGTGAGCAGTTCTTC. This chain uses TRBV7-2 with TRBJ2-1, with 9 bases lining up with TRBD2. V trimming: 5 bases; J trimming: 9 bases; junction bases outside the gene matches: 8. The CDR3 is made up of 14 amino acids. The germline V gene encodes CDR1 SGHTA and CDR2 FQGNSA.

The J gene is TRBJ1-2, the V gene TRBV30, with 12 bases identical to TRBD1. V dropped 0 bases and J dropped 1; count of bases not matched to a gene: 9. Germline CDR1 reads GTSNPN; CDR2 reads SVGIG (reference sequence). The CDR3 contains 18 residues. The CDR3 DNA sequence: TGTGCCTGGAGTGTACCTCCGGGACAGGGGGCGTTTAACTATGGCTACACCTTC. It specifies CAWSVPPGQGAFNYGYTF.

This chain links TRBV6-1 with TRBJ2-4; D might be TRBD2 (7 bases). Looked up from germline, CDR1 is MNHNS and CDR2 is SASEGT. V was shortened by 7 bases and J by 4 bases, with 14 bases between the two germline ends. The CDR3 totals 14 residues. CDR3 residues: CASTGGLEKNIQYF. The CDR3 nucleotides are TGTGCCAGCACCGGGGGGCTAGAAAAAAACATTCAGTACTTC.

The table lists this clone with a count of one. CDR3 sequence: CASGVVGGTTEAFF. CDR3 sequence (DNA): TGTGCCAGCGGGGTAGTGGGAGGGACAACTGAAGCTTTCTTT. This chain uses TRBV7-9 with TRBJ1-1; perhaps TRBD1 as D (6 bases). CDR3 length: 14 amino acids. Per the germline V gene, CDR1 is SEHNR and CDR2 is FQNEAQ (reference sequence). The V end lost 8 bases, the J end lost 5 bases, and 18 bases lay between the germline ends.

The chain joins TRBV7-2 to TRBJ2-6, with D maybe TRBD2 (5 bases). The CDR3 has 18 residues. The V gene lost 1 base and the J gene lost 0 bases, with 13 bases spanning the gap. Germline V CDR1 and CDR2: SGHTA, FQGNSA. CDR3 DNA sequence: TGTGCCAGCAGCTTAGTCGCGGGTCCCCGCTCTGGGGCCAACGTCCTGACTTTC. Translated: CASSLVAGPRSGANVLTF.

This clone was detected a few times. The same CDR3 also results from other DNA sequences found in this sample. The chain uses TRBV28 and TRBJ2-7, with TRBD1 identical over 8 bases. The ends lost 6 bases at V and 3 bases at J; junction bases unmatched: 4. CDR3 length: 13 amino acids. In germline, CDR1 is MDHEN, CDR2 SYDVKM. CDR3 nucleotides: TGTGCCAGCAGCTCAGGACAGGGCTACGAGCAGTACTTC. Translation gives CASSSGQGYEQYF. Full variable domain (outside the CDR3, taken from reference TRBV28 and TRBJ2-7): DVKVTQSSRYLVKRTGEKVFLECVQDMDHENMFWYRQDPGLGLRLIYFSYDVKMKEKGDIPEGYSVSREKKERFSLILESASTNQTSMYLCASSSGQGYEQYFGPGTRLTVT.

CDR3 nucleotide sequence: TGTGCCAGCAGCTTAAGGAGTCAGCCCCAGCATTTT. Its translation is CASSLRSQPQHF. The chain is built from TRBV13 and TRBJ1-5; no clear D. Between the trimmed V and J ends, which lost 2 bases and 6 bases, there was a span of 5 bases. In germline, CDR1 is PRHDT, CDR2 FYEKMQ (reference sequence). The CDR3 length is 12 residues.

The chain recombines TRBV5-1 with TRBJ2-3, with 7 bases identical to TRBD2. Germline CDR1 reads SGHRS; CDR2 reads YFSETQ. CDR3 length equals 17 residues. J lost 0 bases, V lost 0 bases, and 7 bases had no gene match. The CDR3 is CASSLDPSGSSTDTQYF. DNA of the CDR3: TGCGCCAGCAGCTTGGATCCTAGCGGTAGTAGCACAGATACGCAGTATTTT.

The chain is built from TRBV15 and TRBJ2-7; TRBD2 matches at 7 bases. CDR1 LNHNV and CDR2 YYDKDF come from the germline V gene (reference sequence). There are 16 residues in the CDR3. With 2 bases clipped from V and 2 bases from J, the junction kept 9 bases outside the gene matches. CDR3: CATSRSMTSLPYEQYF. The CDR3 DNA sequence: TGTGCCACCAGCAGATCCATGACTAGCCTCCCCTACGAGCAGTACTTC. The full variable domain, with the rest looked up from reference TRBV15 and TRBJ2-7, is DAMVIQNPRYQVTQFGKPVTLSCSQTLNHNVMYWYQQKSSQAPKLLFHYYDKDFNNEADTPDNFQSRRPNTSFCFLDIRSPGLGDTAMYLCATSRSMTSLPYEQYFGPGTRLTVT.

This clone was seen a single time. The chain joins TRBV19 to TRBJ1-4; no reliable D call. This CDR3 is 14 amino acids long. Germline CDR1 is LNHDA and CDR2 is SQIVND (reference sequence). The V end was cut by 5 bases, the J end by 0 bases, with 7 bases between. This chain's CDR3 is CASSQYATNEKLFF. CDR3 sequence (DNA): TGTGCCAGTAGTCAGTATGCAACTAATGAAAAACTGTTTTTT. Drawing the rest from reference TRBV19 and TRBJ1-4, the complete variable domain is DGGITQSPKYLFRKEGQNVTLSCEQNLNHDAMYWYRQDPGQGLRLIYYSQIVNDFQKGDIAEGYSVSREKKESFPLTVTSAQKNPTAFYLCASSQYATNEKLFFGSGTQLSVL.

This chain connects TRBV10-3 to TRBJ2-7; 7 bases align to TRBD2. The CDR3 has 14 amino acids. The germline gives CDR1 ENHRY, CDR2 SYGVKD. Germline trimming cut 3 bases from V and 1 base from J; bases unmatched to any gene: 3. CDR3 nucleotide sequence: TGTGCCATCAGTGATGAGCGGGGATCCTACGAGCAGTACTTC. Amino acid sequence: CAISDERGSYEQYF.

This clone showed up just once. The chain links TRBV5-1 to TRBJ2-2, with 7 bases aligning to TRBD1. The V gene's germline CDR1 is SGHRS and CDR2 YFSETQ. There are 15 residues in the CDR3. Germline trimming cut 4 bases from V and 1 base from J; bases unmatched to any gene: 4. DNA for the CDR3: TGCGCCAGCAGCGTCAACAGGGGGAACACCGGGGAGCTGTTTTTT. It specifies CASSVNRGNTGELFF.

The chain uses TRBV7-9 and TRBJ2-6; 8 bases align to TRBD1. The CDR3 loop spans 16 amino acids. V shed 5 bases, J shed 4 bases, and the junction held 7 bases outside the gene matches. The germline gives CDR1 SEHNR, CDR2 FQNEAQ (reference sequence). The CDR3 DNA is TGTGCCAGCAGCCCTGACAGGGGTTCCGGGGCCAACGTCCTGACTTTC. Its translation: CASSPDRGSGANVLTF.

The rearrangement uses TRBV30 and TRBJ2-5; 8 bases align to TRBD2. Per germline, CDR1 GTSNPN and CDR2 SVGIG (reference sequence). The CDR3 length is 15 residues. The V segment lost 5 bases and the J segment 2 bases; nucleotides outside the gene matches: 10. This CDR3 reads CAWDGSAGGQETQYF. The DNA of the CDR3 is TGTGCCTGGGACGGTTCCGCGGGAGGTCAAGAGACCCAGTACTTC.

The chain carries TRBV19 and TRBJ1-4; the D gene is possibly TRBD1 (5 bases). V gave up 6 bases and J gave up 5 bases, with 10 bases separating them. The length of the CDR3 is 13 residues. The germline V gene has CDR1 LNHDA and CDR2 SQIVND (reference sequence). The CDR3 here is CASSKRQNEKLFF. The CDR3 DNA reads TGTGCCAGTAGCAAAAGACAGAATGAAAAACTGTTTTTT.

V and J are TRBV6-5 and TRBJ1-1, with D possibly TRBD1 on 5 matching bases. V lost 2 bases and J 1 base, leaving 8 bases between the germline ends. The germline V gene encodes CDR1 MNHEY and CDR2 SVGAGI. CDR3 length equals 14 residues. CDR3 coding DNA: TGTGCCAGCAGTTACGTCGGGGGGAACACTGAAGCTTTCTTT. The encoded protein is CASSYVGGNTEAFF.

The V and J genes are TRBV7-8 and TRBJ1-2; 9 bases align to TRBD1. With 0 bases clipped from V and 6 bases from J, the junction kept 5 bases outside the gene matches. CDR1 and CDR2 (germline): SGHVS, FQNEAQ. The CDR3 length is 15 residues. CDR3 nucleotides: TGTGCCAGCAGCTTAGCGGGACAGGGCTGGAATGGCTACACCTTC. This encodes CASSLAGQGWNGYTF. The variable domain in full, completed from reference TRBV7-8 and TRBJ1-2, reads GAGVSQSPRYKVAKRGQDVALRCDPISGHVSLFWYQQALGQGPEFLTYFQNEAQLDKSGLPSDRFFAERPEGSVSTLKIQRTQQEDSAVYLCASSLAGQGWNGYTFGSGTRLTVV.

This chain connects TRBV6-5 to TRBJ2-7; D may be TRBD2 (5 bases). The CDR3 runs to 15 residues. Germline-derived CDR1 and CDR2 are MNHEY and SVGAGI. Deletions cut 2 bases from V and 1 base from J, with 12 bases between. Here the CDR3 reads CASSYRSGRSYEQYF. The CDR3, as DNA: TGTGCCAGCAGTTACCGGAGCGGTCGATCCTACGAGCAGTACTTC.

The chain combines TRBV6-5 with TRBJ2-2; perhaps TRBD2 as D (6 bases). This CDR3 is 14 amino acids long. Trimming stripped 5 bases from V and 7 bases from J, with 14 bases between. The germline V gene has CDR1 MNHEY and CDR2 SVGAGI. The DNA for the CDR3 is TGTGCCAGCAGTCATCCCTCGGGGGTCGGGGAGCTGTTTTTT. Its translation: CASSHPSGVGELFF.

This clone was counted once. The chain uses TRBV5-4 and TRBJ2-3; TRBD2 agrees at 10 bases. CDR1 is SGHNT and CDR2 is YYREEE in the germline V gene (reference sequence). V lost 0 bases and J lost 6; bases outside the gene matches: 7. The CDR3 consists of 16 residues. CDR3 sequence: CASSLGASGSLDTQYF. As DNA, the CDR3 is TGTGCCAGCAGCTTGGGGGCTAGCGGGAGCTTGGATACGCAGTATTTT.

The chain uses TRBV30 and TRBJ1-2; possible D gene TRBD1, 6 bases. Germline CDR1 GTSNPN, CDR2 SVGIG (reference sequence). The CDR3 length is 12 residues. V was clipped by 5 bases and J by 5 bases, with 12 bases between them. The CDR3 here is CAWLGQTYGYTF. The DNA for the CDR3 is TGTGCCTGGCTTGGACAGACGTATGGCTACACCTTC.